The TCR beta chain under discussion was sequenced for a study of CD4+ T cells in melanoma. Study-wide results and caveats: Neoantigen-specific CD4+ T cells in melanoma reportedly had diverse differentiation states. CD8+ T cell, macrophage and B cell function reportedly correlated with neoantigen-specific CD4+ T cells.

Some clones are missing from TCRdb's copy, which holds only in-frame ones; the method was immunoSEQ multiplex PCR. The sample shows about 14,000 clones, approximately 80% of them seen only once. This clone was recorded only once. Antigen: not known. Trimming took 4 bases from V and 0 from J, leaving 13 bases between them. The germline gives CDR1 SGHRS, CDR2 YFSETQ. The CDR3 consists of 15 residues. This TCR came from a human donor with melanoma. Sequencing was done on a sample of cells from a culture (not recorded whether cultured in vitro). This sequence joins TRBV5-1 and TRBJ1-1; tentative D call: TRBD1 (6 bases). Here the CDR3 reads CASSQPQGMNTEAFF. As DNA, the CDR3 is TGCGCCAGCAGCCAACCACAGGGAATGAACACTGAAGCTTTCTTT.